These 6 T cell receptor beta chains were sequenced from one sample in a study of low-dose radiotherapy and immunotherapy resistance in tumors. First-strand cDNA relied on TRAV- and TRBV-specific primers spanning alpha and beta chains. Using a constant-region primer together with a V-primer adapter, TCRs were subjected to around 20 PCR cycles of amplification. TCRdb redid the calling of the reads with MiXCR, one entry per CDR3 protein. The table includes about 39,000 distinct CDR3 sequences, roughly 20% detected once. Documented time point: after trial treatment. As for treatment: LDRT plus nivolumab, ipilimumab, low-dose cyclophosphamide and aspirin (RACIN trial). The specimen was PBMCs, collected after low-dose radiotherapy plus immunotherapy. The receptors shown here come from a female donor with ovarian cancer.

This clonotype was seen ten or more times. The chain employs TRBV20-1 and TRBJ1-3; 7 bases align to TRBD1. V trimming: 6 bases; J trimming: 2 bases; junction bases outside the gene matches: 7. This CDR3 spans 14 amino acids. Germline V lookup: CDR1 DFQATT, CDR2 SNEGSKA (reference sequence). The CDR3 here is CSAARQGAGNTIYF. The CDR3 DNA reads TGCAGTGCAGCACGACAGGGAGCTGGAAACACCATATATTTT.

Ten or more counts support this clonotype. This sequence joins TRBV19 and TRBJ2-7; D might be TRBD1 or TRBD2, each matching 5 bases. CDR1 and CDR2 (germline): LNHDA, SQIVND (reference sequence). V lost 5 bases and J lost 1, with 15 bases in between. This CDR3 contains 15 residues. CDR3 sequence (DNA): TGTGCCAGTAGTGTTGACCGGGACGGTTCCTACGAGCAGTACTTC. Its protein product is CASSVDRDGSYEQYF.

In its sample, this clonotype was seen many times. The V call is TRBV19, the J call TRBJ1-4; the D is unclear. Germline CDR1 and CDR2: LNHDA and SQIVND (reference sequence). This CDR3 is built from 14 residues. V lost 7 bases and J lost 3, with 12 bases in between. CDR3 protein: CASMEDGANEKLFF. For the CDR3, the DNA is TGTGCCAGTATGGAGGACGGAGCTAATGAAAAACTGTTTTTT.

A word on this clonotype: Just one base apart from a much larger clone, this may be a read error. The rearrangement uses TRBV7-3 and TRBJ2-1; no definite D call. The CDR3 consists of 13 residues. The V gene's germline CDR1 is SGHTA and CDR2 FQGTGA. The V and J ends lost 5 bases and 12 bases respectively, with 17 bases between them. The CDR3 DNA is TGTGCCAGCAGCGCTGACTGGGCCGATGTGCAGTTCTTC. Translated, it gives CASSADWADVQFF.

This clonotype has just one count. The rearrangement joins TRBV5-4 to TRBJ1-1; D might be TRBD1 (5 bases). Germline CDR1 SGHNT, CDR2 YYREEE (reference sequence). The germline V and J ends were trimmed by 3 bases and 6 bases, with 9 bases remaining between them. The CDR3 totals 12 residues. The CDR3 DNA follows: TGTGCCAGCAGCTCCCAGGGCCCTGAAGCTTTCTTT. It translates to CASSSQGPEAFF.

This clonotype turned up a few times. The chain links TRBV28 to TRBJ2-7; 7 bases align to TRBD2. V lost 5 bases to trimming and J lost 0 bases; unmatched junction nucleotides: 7. CDR1 MDHEN and CDR2 SYDVKM come from the germline V gene. The CDR3 totals 15 residues. Here the CDR3 reads CASSPGGTTSYEQYF. For the CDR3, the DNA is TGTGCCAGCAGTCCGGGCGGGACTACCTCCTACGAGCAGTACTTC.